These 24 T cell receptor beta chains originate from one sample sequenced in a study of CD8+ T cells in alopecia areata. As the sequencing template, cDNA was produced by extracting RNA and reverse transcribing it. Method: immunoSEQ multiplex PCR; TCRdb's copy keeps in-frame clones and lacks some. The sample shows 180,000 or so clones, about 53% of them seen only once. Sample treatment: oral pan-JAK inhibitor, 5-10 mg twice daily. This material consisted of CD8+ T cells sorted from blood, taken at week 24, from a patient treated with tofacitinib. The receptor set was obtained from a human donor with alopecia areata.

V and J are TRBV7-9 and TRBJ2-7, with D hard to call. With 6 bases removed from V and 2 bases from J, the gap between germline ends came to 8 bases. The CDR3 length is 12 residues. The germline V gene encodes CDR1 SEHNR and CDR2 FQNEAQ (reference sequence). CDR3 DNA sequence: TGTGCCAGCAGTTTCACCCCCTACGAGCAGTACTTC. It specifies CASSFTPYEQYF. The variable domain in full, completed from reference TRBV7-9 and TRBJ2-7, reads DTGVSQNPRHKITKRGQNVTFRCDPISEHNRLYWYRQTLGQGPEFLTYFQNEAQLEKSRLLSDRFSAERPKGSFSTLEIQRTEQGDSAMYLCASSFTPYEQYFGPGTRLTVT.

This sequence joins TRBV10-2 and TRBJ2-1, with a tentative D call TRBD2 (6 bases). V was clipped by 4 bases and J by 1 base, with 17 bases between them. This CDR3 has 17 amino acids. CDR1 WSHSY and CDR2 SAAADI come from the germline V gene. CDR3 in DNA: TGCGCCAGCAGTGGGTCAGGGAGGTTAGGTTCCTACAATGAGCAGTTCTTC. Translation: CASSGSGRLGSYNEQFF.

The chain uses TRBV30 and TRBJ2-3; D not certain. V dropped 1 base and J dropped 3 bases, with 11 bases sitting between them. CDR1 and CDR2 (germline): GTSNPN, SVGIG (reference sequence). CDR3 size: 14 residues. The CDR3 region is CAWSGHLITDTQYF. CDR3 nucleotide sequence: TGTGCCTGGAGTGGACACCTGATAACAGATACGCAGTATTTT. Supplemented by reference TRBV30 and TRBJ2-3, the full variable domain reads SQTIHQWPATLVQPVGSPLSLECTVEGTSNPNLYWYRQAAGRGLQLLFYSVGIGQISSEVPQNLSASRPQDRQFILSSKKLLLSDSGFYLCAWSGHLITDTQYFGPGTRLTVL.

This clone was detected only a few times. V and J are TRBV5-1 and TRBJ1-1, with D unresolved. The CDR3 consists of 11 residues. V lost 6 bases to trimming and J lost 5 bases, with 8 bases between them. Germline CDR1 reads SGHRS; CDR2 reads YFSETQ. The CDR3 region is CASNVGTEAFF. The DNA of the CDR3 is TGCGCCAGCAATGTGGGGACTGAAGCTTTCTTT.

V is TRBV13 and J is TRBJ2-1; 10 positions agree with TRBD2. The CDR3 totals 16 residues. The trim removed 5 bases at V and 8 bases at J, leaving 12 bases unmatched. Germline lookup yields CDR1 PRHDT and CDR2 FYEKMQ (reference sequence). CDR3 sequence reads: CASSISGGAERDEQFF. The DNA for the CDR3 is TGTGCCAGCAGCATAAGCGGGGGGGCTGAGAGGGATGAGCAGTTCTTC.

The genes are TRBV10-3 and TRBJ2-7; 8 bases map to TRBD1. Germline values: CDR1 ENHRY, CDR2 SYGVKD. V lost 0 bases to trimming and J lost 4 bases; unmatched junction nucleotides: 5. The CDR3 spans 15 residues. This CDR3 is CAISESITGGYEQYF. Here the CDR3 DNA reads TGTGCCATCAGTGAGTCGATAACAGGGGGGTACGAGCAGTACTTC.

The V call is TRBV30, the J call TRBJ1-3; D is undetermined. Deletions cut 6 bases from V and 0 bases from J, with 12 bases between. This CDR3 region has 14 residues. The germline CDR1 and CDR2 sequences are GTSNPN and SVGIG (reference sequence). DNA for the CDR3: TGTGCCTGTTTTGTGTATGACTCTGGAAACACCATATATTTT. Protein sequence: CACFVYDSGNTIYF.

The chain combines TRBV29-1 with TRBJ2-3; D is ambiguous. The length of the CDR3 is 14 residues. Germline V gene sequence: CDR1 SQVTM, CDR2 ANQGSEA. The V end was cut by 4 bases, the J end by 1 base, with 12 bases between. CDR3 loop: CSVGARSGTDTQYF. The CDR3 DNA sequence: TGCAGCGTTGGGGCTAGGTCTGGCACAGATACGCAGTATTTT.

J is TRBJ2-7 and V is TRBV11-2; a possible D gene is TRBD1 (5 bases). V was clipped by 0 bases and J by 5 bases, with 17 bases between them. In germline, CDR1 is SGHAT, CDR2 FQNNGV. This CDR3 is 16 amino acids long. The CDR3 sequence is CASSLEGSRANHEQYF. CDR3 DNA sequence: TGTGCCAGCAGCTTAGAGGGAAGCAGGGCGAACCACGAGCAGTACTTC.

This clone was seen more than once but under ten times. The junction departs from the called germline gene at one end, perhaps through a read error. The chain recombines TRBV7-8 with TRBJ2-1; 8 nucleotides line up with TRBD2. The CDR3 consists of 16 residues. From germline, CDR1 is SGHVS and CDR2 FQNEAQ. The CDR3 loop reads CASTLSGGGRYNEQFF. In DNA, the CDR3 is TGTGCCAGCACCTTATCCGGCGGGGGGAGATACAATGAGCAGTTCTTC.

This clone was seen a single time. V is TRBV5-1 and J is TRBJ2-3; TRBD2 might be the D (6 bases). From germline, CDR1 is SGHRS and CDR2 YFSETQ. The CDR3 is made up of 15 amino acids. Between the trimmed V and J ends, which lost 2 bases and 2 bases, there was a span of 12 bases. The CDR3 nucleotides read TGCGCCAGCAGCTTAGGAGGGTCATCCACAGATACGCAGTATTTT. Encoded protein: CASSLGGSSTDTQYF.

V and J are TRBV4-3 and TRBJ2-7; D is ambiguous. This CDR3 has 15 residues. V gave up 0 bases and J gave up 0 bases, with 9 bases separating them. Germline V gene data show CDR1 as LGHNA and CDR2 as YSLEER. The CDR3 DNA sequence: TGCGCCAGCAGCCAAGATCTACACCCCTCCTACGAGCAGTACTTC. Its protein product is CASSQDLHPSYEQYF.

J is TRBJ1-1 and V is TRBV19; 8 nucleotides line up with TRBD1. Germline V gene sequence: CDR1 LNHDA, CDR2 SQIVND (reference sequence). The ends lost 5 bases at V and 4 bases at J; junction bases unmatched: 12. This CDR3 has 16 residues. Here the CDR3 DNA reads TGTGCCAGTAGTCCCGGCGGACAGGGCGGGTTCACTGAAGCTTTCTTT. Amino acid sequence: CASSPGGQGGFTEAFF. The full variable domain, completed using reference TRBV19 and TRBJ1-1, is DGGITQSPKYLFRKEGQNVTLSCEQNLNHDAMYWYRQDPGQGLRLIYYSQIVNDFQKGDIAEGYSVSREKKESFPLTVTSAQKNPTAFYLCASSPGGQGGFTEAFFGQGTRLTVV.

DNA of the CDR3: TGTGCCTGGAAAGTGAGAGACACTGAAGCTTTCTTT. Its protein is CAWKVRDTEAFF. The chain combines TRBV30 with TRBJ1-1; no definite D call. There are 12 residues in the CDR3. The germline V and J ends were trimmed by 4 bases and 3 bases, with 9 bases remaining between them. In germline, CDR1 is GTSNPN, CDR2 SVGIG (reference sequence).

The rearrangement links TRBV27 to TRBJ2-1; no definite D call. The CDR3 is 14 residues long. CDR1 is MNHEY and CDR2 is SMNVEV in the germline V gene (reference sequence). Trimming took 10 bases from V and 5 from J, leaving 18 bases between them. CDR3 coding DNA: TGTGCCACTCTTGGGTTCAAGCTAAACAATGAGCAGTTCTTC. Translation gives CATLGFKLNNEQFF.

Worth noting for this clone: At one of its ends the junction is not consistent with the germline gene, which may arise from a read error. V is TRBV29-1 and J is TRBJ2-1, with D maybe TRBD2 (6 bases). CDR3 size: 12 residues. CDR1 is SQVTM, CDR2 ANQGSEA, per germline. The DNA for the CDR3 is TGCAGCGGGGAGGACTCCTCCAATGAGCAGTTCTTC. As protein: CSGEDSSNEQFF.

V is TRBV10-1 and J is TRBJ2-3; D is unresolved. The CDR3 is 13 amino acids. Germline V gene sequence: CDR1 WNHNN, CDR2 SYGVQD (reference sequence). Trimming stripped 3 bases from V and 5 bases from J, with 9 bases between. In DNA form, the CDR3 reads TGCGCCAGCAGTGAAGAAAGGGAAGATACGCAGTATTTT. Amino acids: CASSEEREDTQYF.

This clone has a handful of counts. This chain joins TRBV7-2 and TRBJ1-6, with D hard to call. Germline V gene data show CDR1 as SGHTA and CDR2 as FQGNSA. The germline V and J ends were trimmed by 3 bases and 10 bases, with 7 bases remaining between them. This CDR3 is built from 12 residues. CDR3 in amino acids: CASSFERSPLHF. CDR3 nucleotide sequence: TGTGCCAGCAGCTTCGAGCGGTCACCCCTCCACTTT.

The chain couples TRBV30 to TRBJ1-1; unclear D gene. The CDR3 runs 13 residues. Germline V gene sequence: CDR1 GTSNPN, CDR2 SVGIG (reference sequence). V lost 2 bases and J lost 8, with 15 bases in between. In DNA form, the CDR3 reads TGTGCCTGGAGTAACCTCGGTGCGGTAGAAGCTTTCTTT. Its translation is CAWSNLGAVEAFF. The entire variable domain, with the rest obtained from reference TRBV30 and TRBJ1-1, is as follows: SQTIHQWPATLVQPVGSPLSLECTVEGTSNPNLYWYRQAAGRGLQLLFYSVGIGQISSEVPQNLSASRPQDRQFILSSKKLLLSDSGFYLCAWSNLGAVEAFFGQGTRLTVV.

This rearrangement joins TRBV11-2 to TRBJ2-5; 8 bases map to TRBD1. CDR3 length: 14 residues. Germline loops: CDR1 SGHAT, CDR2 FQNNGV. The V gene end was trimmed by 5 bases and the J gene end by 0 bases; junction bases not matched to a gene: 2. CDR3 sequence: CASSPGQDQETQYF. CDR3 DNA: TGTGCCAGCAGCCCGGGACAGGACCAAGAGACCCAGTACTTC.

This clone showed up just a few times. This chain connects TRBV29-1 to TRBJ2-7, with 10 bases that match TRBD1. CDR3 length: 13 amino acids. The J segment lost 3 bases and the V segment lost 6 bases, leaving 5 bases of the junction unmatched. The germline CDR1 and CDR2 sequences are SQVTM and ANQGSEA. CDR3: CSVLWDRGYEQYF. Written as DNA, the CDR3 is TGCAGCGTCCTTTGGGACAGGGGCTACGAGCAGTACTTC.

This clone was found a few times. The chain uses TRBV19 and TRBJ2-1, with 7 bases identical to TRBD1. The CDR3 runs to 15 residues. V lost 2 bases to trimming and J lost 2 bases; unmatched junction nucleotides: 3. CDR1 LNHDA and CDR2 SQIVND come from the germline V gene (reference sequence). The CDR3 DNA is TGTGCCAGTAGTATAACAGGGGCCCCCTACAATGAGCAGTTCTTC. This gives the protein CASSITGAPYNEQFF.

This clone was seen a single time. The rearrangement links TRBV29-1 to TRBJ2-1; unclear D gene. CDR1 is SQVTM and CDR2 is ANQGSEA in the germline V gene. The V gene lost 4 bases and the J gene lost 0 bases, with 7 bases spanning the gap. The length of the CDR3 is 13 residues. This CDR3 is CSVVSSSYNEQFF. DNA of the CDR3: TGCAGCGTTGTAAGTAGCTCCTACAATGAGCAGTTCTTC.

The V call is TRBV4-3, the J call TRBJ2-7, with 7 nucleotides matching TRBD2. The CDR3 sequence is 15 residues long. Losses at the gene ends were 1 base for V and 0 bases for J; bases not matched to a gene: 3. Germline CDR1 LGHNA, CDR2 YSLEER. The CDR3 bases are TGCGCCAGCAGCCAAGCTAGCGGCCTCTCCTACGAGCAGTACTTC. Residues: CASSQASGLSYEQYF.